This paragraph covers one T cell receptor beta chain sequence. Ten or more counts support this clonotype. There is no known antigen for this receptor. There are no base qualities to consult, and no much larger clone falls within one base. The cysteine opens and the phenylalanine closes a CDR3 of 16 amino acids. Only the CDR3 portion is preserved as DNA: 48 bases, with reading frame beginning at the first base. The germline V gene (reference sequence) provides CDR1 SGHNT and CDR2 YYREEE. The V end loses 4 bases and the J end loses 0 bases, and a stretch of 17 bases separates them. The time point label on this specimen signifies: patch test 1, 2 weeks after DPC sensitization. The treatment or condition tag for this specimen amounts to: therapeutic diphenylcyclopropenone sensitization with weekly scalp DPC. Blood at each patch-test visit was drawn before the patch test was applied. To be eligible, patients had to be aged 18 to 70, diagnosed with alopecia and judged suitable for DPC therapy, while pregnant patients were excluded. Total RNA was extracted from unfractionated whole blood that had been collected in Tempus Blood RNA tubes.

The sample comes from a study of human T cells and chemical hapten exposure (dated by TCRdb to the early 2020s). About the full investigation: For sensitization, 2% DPC in acetone was applied to an approximately 2 cm by approximately 2 cm area of upper inner arm skin. Blood was sampled from patients pre-sensitization (week 0) and at 2, 6 and about 24 weeks after DPC sensitization. In alopecia patients, the study followed how the peripheral blood TCR repertoire changed in vivo over primary and secondary sensitization to diphenylcyclopropenone (DPC), a hapten. Patch testing on the upper back used Finn chambers containing 0.01% DPC, with scoring done after 6 days according to International Contact Dermatitis Research Group standards. Alopecia areata with under or over 50% scalp involvement, alopecia totalis and alopecia universalis were represented in the patient cohort, which was mostly female. Libraries were pooled for sequencing, and per-sample TCR yields varied mainly because of small differences in library volumes within the pool. Weekly therapeutic DPC doses were additionally applied to the scalp of patients throughout the roughly 24-week study period. Approximately 30 alopecia patients provided blood for TCR sequencing at one to four time points (pre-sensitization, 2, 6 and 24 weeks). Broader findings and caveats from the paper: Repeated subsampling changed both the strength of the expansion versus patch-test correlation and the threshold at which the correlation became significant. Because all patients had alopecia, a presumed autoimmune disease, the immune response of the patients might differ from that of healthy individuals. DPC sensitization did not change how many TCRs were above 1 in 1000 frequency, and no evidence was found of alterations in global repertoire structure. Patch test score correlated positively with the number of PT1 expanded TCRs, reaching significance at thresholds 8, 16 and 32 but not at 4. Compared with pre-sensitization or healthy control sets, expanded TCRs formed significantly more large CDR3 similarity clusters, which is consistent with antigen-driven responses.

The receptor library was made with RACE. The instrument given in TCRdb is NextSeq 500. During library preparation, unique molecular identifiers were attached to individual cDNA molecules so that TCRs could be counted quantitatively and reproducibly. For every blood RNA sample, sequencing covered both the TCR alpha and TCR beta chains. From the authors' description of their analysis: The median number of TCRs per sample was 85,000 to 100,000, ranging from about 23,224 to 700,000. V, J and CDR3 annotation of the TCR reads was carried out using the Decombinator software suite. To make PS versus PT1 abundance plots, every sample was subsampled to the same number of TCRs (28,000). TCRs were defined as expanded if absent before sensitization and observed at least eight times at the 2-week time point. The raw public reads went through TCRdb reprocessing: fastp at Q25, MiXCR clone calling, in-frame beta chains kept. Entries are consolidated by CDR3 protein sequence, retaining the most common genes and DNA. The V and J calls here are based on TCRdb, not the publication. The sample has around 190,000 distinct CDR3 sequences on record, about a fifth of them singletons. The top ten constitute under 8.5% of the sample.

This receptor was taken from a woman aged 45-65 years with alopecia areata. Some clones in this sample may be carry-over from other donors' samples. The rearranged chain carries TRBV5-4 and TRBJ2-7; the D region is possibly TRBD1 or TRBD2, each matching across 6 bases. Sample: whole blood, taken in connection with sensitization to the hapten diphenylcyclopropenone (DPC). The sequence in DNA is TGTGCCAGCAGCGAGGGGGGACGGACGAGCTCCTACGAGCAGTACTTC. Translated, this gives CASSEGGRTSSYEQYF.